This T cell receptor (beta chain) comes out of a study of T cell responses to AZD1222 COVID-19 vaccine. General observations from the study: Spike-specific TCR breadth and depth were elevated following two AZD1222 doses. Variant regions that are unmutated are reportedly the target of nearly half of spike-specific TCRs. Clonal diversity may have been underestimated, and the donors were mostly white British, with more females than males.

A note on this clone: The antigen is undetermined.

TCRdb's copy holds only in-frame clones and misses some; the assay was immunoSEQ multiplex PCR. The table includes about 130,000 clones, around 85% detected once. The V and J ends lost 7 bases and 9 bases respectively, with 14 bases between them. CDR1 and CDR2 (germline): SGHRS, YFSETQ. The CDR3 contains 12 residues. The V and J genes are TRBV5-1 and TRBJ2-1, with D tentatively TRBD1 or TRBD2 (5 bases each). The source material was peripheral blood, sampled 28 days after the second AZD1222 dose. The clonotype comes from an adult who received the AZD1222 COVID-19 vaccine. The CDR3 loop is CASGEVRGEQFF. The CDR3 DNA reads as TGCGCCAGCGGGGAAGTGAGGGGTGAGCAGTTCTTC.